This T cell receptor (beta chain) was captured by sequencing in a study of T cell changes during pregnancy in multiple sclerosis. The data were produced by immunoSEQ multiplex PCR, yet TCRdb's version contains in-frame clones alone and is incomplete. The sample includes about 36,000 clones, about 92% of them seen just once. The CDR3 sequence is 15 residues long. Germline lookup yields CDR1 SEHNR and CDR2 FQNEAQ (reference sequence). V was clipped by 0 bases and J by 3 bases; unmatched bases: 0. The sequence came from a female donor with multiple sclerosis, enrolled in a pregnancy study. Here the sequenced sample was CD4+ T cells from peripheral blood mononuclear cells, taken in the first trimester of pregnancy. This chain links TRBV7-9 with TRBJ1-4; TRBD1 agrees at 8 bases. CDR3 residues: CASSLAGQANEKLFF. The CDR3 DNA sequence: TGTGCCAGCAGCTTAGCGGGACAGGCTAATGAAAAACTGTTTTTT.